This TCR beta chain was recorded in a study of blood T cell repertoires in COVID-19. Authors' analysis steps: Estimated nucleated cell counts came from reference gene primer amplification. Profiled with immunoSEQ multiplex PCR; TCRdb holds only in-frame clones, not every one. That table supplies the V and J calls and clone size; D and trimming were determined from the DNA. The profile shows approximately 81,000 clones, around 91% of them singletons. Sequenced input: peripheral blood. The clonotype originates from a woman between 50 and 59 years old in a cohort sampled during active COVID-19.

The CDR3 DNA reads as TGTGCCAGCAGCCCCCCCGGGACAGGCGGGGAGACCCAGTACTTC. Protein product: CASSPPGTGGETQYF. The chain employs TRBV7-3 and TRBJ2-5, with TRBD1 matching 8 bases. The CDR3 runs to 15 residues. Germline loops: CDR1 SGHTA, CDR2 FQGTGA. The trim removed 5 bases at V and 5 bases at J, leaving 10 bases unmatched.